Given below is one T cell receptor (beta chain) in context. This clonotype has a handful of counts. Its cognate antigen has yet to be identified. The sample holds no much larger clone one base away, and base qualities are not on file. The treatment or condition label for this specimen denotes: in vitro stimulation with specific CMV peptide epitopes to enrich CMV-specific T cells. Inclusive of the bounding cysteine and phenylalanine, the CDR3 is 17 residues long. Here the CDR3 DNA is all that survives: 51 bases in frame from base 1. Looking up the germline V gene yields CDR1 MNHEY and CDR2 SVGAGI. Cut back by 4 bases and 5 bases, the V and J ends lie 24 bases apart. The sample was run on an Illumina HiSeq 1500. Through fastp at Q25 and MiXCR, TCRdb rebuilt clones from the public reads, retaining in-frame beta chains. CDR3 protein duplicates are merged, each entry listing the most common genes and DNA. This sample is represented by nearly 700,000 distinct CDR3 sequences; around 32% of them were singletons. The ten largest clones add up to 15% to 20% of the sample.

This sample is part of a study of T cell repertoires in cytomegalovirus infection (dated by TCRdb to about 2019). As for the study more broadly: Peptide stimulations targeted recently identified HLA-C-restricted CMV epitopes, whose presentation resists viral immunomodulation, together with well-studied HLA-B-restricted epitopes. Donor HLA type was relevant to the analysis, as public TCR beta signatures indicated carriage of CMV infection together with the matching HLA type. The investigation overall reported the following: Carriers of CMV infection plus the relevant HLA type were discriminated by the cumulative frequency of public TCR beta family members in the study cohort and in an independent roughly 380-donor cohort. The ex vivo response was dominated by HLA-C-restricted CMV-specific TCR beta clonotypes, and the single most frequent clonotype in two of eight donors was supplied by these HLA-C-restricted clonotypes.

The sequence derives from a human donor in good health (CMV status not recorded). Some clones in this sample may be carry-over from other donors' samples. This specimen was cultured PBMCs, taken from culture after CMV antigen stimulation. The chain was built from TRBV6-5 and TRBJ2-7; TRBD2 is a weak D gene call, 7 bases matching. The bases read TGTGCCAGCAGTTCCCCCGGGGGGCAGGGGAGATTCCACGAGCAGTACTTC. Translated, this gives CASSSPGGQGRFHEQYF.